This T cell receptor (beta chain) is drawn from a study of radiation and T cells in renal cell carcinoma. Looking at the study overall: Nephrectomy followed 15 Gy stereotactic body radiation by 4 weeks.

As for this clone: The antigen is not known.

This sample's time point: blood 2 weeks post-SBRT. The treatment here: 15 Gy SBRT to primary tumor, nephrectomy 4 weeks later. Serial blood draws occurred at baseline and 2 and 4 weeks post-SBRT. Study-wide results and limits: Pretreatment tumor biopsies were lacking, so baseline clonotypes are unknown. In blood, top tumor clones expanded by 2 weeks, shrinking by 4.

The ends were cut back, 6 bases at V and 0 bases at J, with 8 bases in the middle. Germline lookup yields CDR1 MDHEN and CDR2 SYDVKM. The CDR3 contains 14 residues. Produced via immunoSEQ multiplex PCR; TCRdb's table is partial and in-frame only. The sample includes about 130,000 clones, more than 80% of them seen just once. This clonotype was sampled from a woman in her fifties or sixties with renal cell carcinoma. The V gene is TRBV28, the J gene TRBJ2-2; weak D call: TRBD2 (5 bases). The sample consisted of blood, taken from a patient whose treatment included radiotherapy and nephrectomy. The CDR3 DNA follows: TGTGCCAGCAGGGGCGGGTCGAACACCGGGGAGCTGTTTTTT. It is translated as CASRGGSNTGELFF.